Below, 19 T cell receptor beta chains from the same sample are listed, as sequenced in a study of cytotoxic CD8 clonotypes in ibrutinib-treated CLL. Libraries were prepared by immunoSEQ multiplex PCR; TCRdb keeps only in-frame clonotypes and omits some of them. The repertoire consists of roughly 70,000 clones, with 75% to 95% occurring once and the leading ten covering just over 3%. The sequencing here drew on PBMCs, taken after 12 months of ibrutinib treatment. These receptors were obtained from a human donor with chronic lymphocytic leukemia.

Only one count was recorded for this clone. The V call is TRBV6-1, the J call TRBJ1-4; unclear D gene. In germline, CDR1 is MNHNS, CDR2 SASEGT. CDR3 length equals 13 residues. V was shortened by 7 bases and J by 4 bases, with 10 bases between the two germline ends. The CDR3 DNA reads TGTGCCAGCAAAGCGGGTAATAATGAAAAACTGTTTTTT. Translated, it gives CASKAGNNEKLFF.

The rearrangement links TRBV10-1 to TRBJ2-2, with D hard to call. The CDR3 runs 17 residues. Per the germline V gene, CDR1 is WNHNN and CDR2 is SYGVQD (reference sequence). Trimming pared 0 bases from V and 3 bases from J, leaving 14 bases between. DNA of the CDR3: TGCGCCAGCAGTGAGTCTGTGGGCAGGACCTACACCGGGGAGCTGTTTTTT. Its translation: CASSESVGRTYTGELFF.

The genes are TRBV28 and TRBJ1-2, with D maybe TRBD1 (6 bases). The germline V gene has CDR1 MDHEN and CDR2 SYDVKM. The CDR3 runs 12 residues. The V end was cut by 4 bases, the J end by 8 bases, with 11 bases between. CDR3 region: CASSSPGQGYTF. For the CDR3, the DNA is TGTGCCAGCAGTTCCCCTGGACAGGGCTACACCTTC.

V and J are TRBV19 and TRBJ2-5; D is ambiguous. Germline CDR1 reads LNHDA; CDR2 reads SQIVND (reference sequence). This CDR3 has 15 amino acids. Deletions cut 5 bases from V and 0 bases from J, with 13 bases between. The CDR3: CASSVRVQYQETQYF. The DNA of the CDR3 is TGTGCCAGTAGTGTAAGGGTACAGTACCAAGAGACCCAGTACTTC.

The chain has TRBV4-1 and TRBJ2-7, with a tentative D call TRBD2 (5 bases). V gave up 1 base and J gave up 0 bases, with 13 bases separating them. The germline V gene has CDR1 MGHRA and CDR2 YSYEKL. The CDR3 consists of 16 residues. CDR3 in DNA: TGCGCCAGCAGCCAAGTGGCGAGCGCGGGCTCCTACGAGCAGTACTTC. Protein: CASSQVASAGSYEQYF.

This chain links TRBV7-3 with TRBJ2-3, with D unresolved. CDR1 and CDR2 (germline): SGHTA, FQGTGA. V shed 3 bases and J shed 2 bases, with 9 bases lying between them. CDR3 length equals 14 residues. CDR3 protein: CASSFRILTDTQYF. CDR3 in DNA: TGTGCCAGCAGCTTTCGAATACTCACAGATACGCAGTATTTT. Drawing the rest from reference TRBV7-3 and TRBJ2-3, the complete variable domain is GAGVSQTPSNKVTEKGKYVELRCDPISGHTALYWYRQSLGQGPEFLIYFQGTGAADDSGLPNDRFFAVRPEGSVSTLKIQRTERGDSAVYLCASSFRILTDTQYFGPGTRLTVL.

The J gene is TRBJ1-5, the V gene TRBV30; D is unclear. Germline values: CDR1 GTSNPN, CDR2 SVGIG (reference sequence). The CDR3 has 13 residues. V shed 5 bases and J shed 5 bases, with 13 bases lying between them. CDR3 region: CAWETGKDQPQHF. CDR3 DNA: TGTGCCTGGGAAACGGGTAAGGATCAGCCCCAGCATTTT.

The J gene is TRBJ2-5, the V gene TRBV18, with D uncertain. This CDR3 spans 14 amino acids. Germline-derived CDR1 and CDR2 are KGHSH and LQKENI. The ends were cut back, 6 bases at V and 3 bases at J, with 14 bases in the middle. CDR3 nucleotide sequence: TGTGCCAGCTCCCCGTTTCCAGACGAAGAGACCCAGTACTTC. Translation gives CASSPFPDEETQYF.

This clone was counted a few times. The rearrangement uses TRBV10-1 and TRBJ1-4, with D perhaps matching TRBD1 (6 bases). V dropped 6 bases and J dropped 2 bases, with 13 bases sitting between them. The germline CDR1 and CDR2 sequences are WNHNN and SYGVQD (reference sequence). The CDR3 sequence is 15 residues long. The CDR3 region is CASSFKGGTNEKLFF. The CDR3 nucleotides read TGCGCCAGCAGCTTTAAGGGGGGGACTAATGAAAAACTGTTTTTT.

The V call is TRBV27, the J call TRBJ2-2; the D is unclear. This CDR3 is 13 amino acids long. The germline V gene has CDR1 MNHEY and CDR2 SMNVEV (reference sequence). Trimming shortened V by 3 bases and J by 3 bases, and 5 bases separated the two germline ends. In nucleotides, the CDR3 is TGTGCCAGCAGTTTGCTTGACACCGGGGAGCTGTTTTTT. It translates to CASSLLDTGELFF.

The chain combines TRBV5-1 with TRBJ2-3; a possible D gene is TRBD2 (7 bases). The germline V gene has CDR1 SGHRS and CDR2 YFSETQ. Between the trimmed V and J ends, which lost 2 bases and 5 bases, there was a span of 30 bases. This CDR3 has 20 residues. The CDR3 is CASSFNPIAARGGPIDTQYF. The DNA of the CDR3 is TGCGCCAGCAGCTTCAATCCTATCGCCGCTAGGGGGGGGCCCATAGATACGCAGTATTTT.

The rearrangement links TRBV15 to TRBJ2-4; D might be TRBD2 (5 bases). Germline V gene lookup returns CDR1 LNHNV and CDR2 YYDKDF (reference sequence). The CDR3 loop spans 16 amino acids. V lost 3 bases and J lost 0, with 12 bases in between. The CDR3, as DNA: TGTGCCACCAGCAGGATGGAGGACCTAGCCAAAAACATTCAGTACTTC. Protein: CATSRMEDLAKNIQYF.

The rearrangement joins TRBV30 to TRBJ1-2, with D uncertain. The CDR3 has 13 residues. V gave up 0 bases and J gave up 8 bases, with 13 bases separating them. Germline V gives CDR1 GTSNPN, CDR2 SVGIG (reference sequence). CDR3 loop: CAWSVSRLGGYTF. The DNA for the CDR3 is TGTGCCTGGAGTGTAAGCCGGCTCGGAGGCTACACCTTC.

The CDR3 spells CAISESSYQSSYEQYF. CDR3 DNA sequence: TGTGCCATCAGTGAGTCGTCTTATCAGAGCTCCTACGAGCAGTACTTC. V and J are TRBV10-3 and TRBJ2-7, with D uncertain. Germline-derived CDR1 and CDR2 are ENHRY and SYGVKD. CDR3 size: 16 residues. The germline V and J ends were trimmed by 0 bases and 0 bases, with 12 bases remaining between them.

V and J are TRBV5-1 and TRBJ1-2, with TRBD1 matching over 10 bases. Unmatched junction bases numbered 4, after V lost 0 bases and J lost 8 bases. The V gene's germline CDR1 is SGHRS and CDR2 YFSETQ. The CDR3 consists of 14 residues. CDR3 residues: CASSLATGGDGYTF. CDR3 DNA sequence: TGCGCCAGCAGCTTGGCGACAGGGGGCGACGGCTACACCTTC.

CDR3 DNA: TGTGCCAGCAGTCAAGACAGGGGCAATCAGCCCCAGCATTTT. Translating it yields CASSQDRGNQPQHF. The J gene is TRBJ1-5, the V gene TRBV6-1; 7 positions match TRBD1. V lost 5 bases and J lost 2; bases outside the gene matches: 3. Germline-derived CDR1 and CDR2 are MNHNS and SASEGT. The CDR3 loop spans 14 amino acids.

This rearrangement joins TRBV21-1 to TRBJ2-7; the table gives TRBD1 as D, unverified against the DNA. TRBV21-1 is termed a pseudogene. CDR3 length: 15 amino acids. CDR3 nucleotide sequence: TGTGCCAGCAGCAAAGATCGTCGGACAGTCTACGAGCAGTACTTC. Translated: CASSKDRRTVYEQYF.

V usage is TRBV7-3 and J usage is TRBJ2-1; 11 bases map to TRBD2. CDR1 is SGHTA, CDR2 FQGTGA, per germline. J lost 0 bases, V lost 1 base, and 17 bases had no gene match. This CDR3 has 22 residues. The DNA for the CDR3 is TGTGCCAGCAGCTTAAAATCTTCCTCCCCGACTAGCGGGGCAACCTCCTACAATGAGCAGTTCTTC. It yields the protein CASSLKSSSPTSGATSYNEQFF.

The chain links TRBV5-6 to TRBJ1-1; 12 nucleotides agree with TRBD1. CDR3 length equals 16 residues. Germline-derived CDR1 and CDR2 are SGHDT and YYEEEE. J was trimmed by 4 bases and V by 5 bases; bases with no gene match: 9. CDR3 bases: TGTGCCAGCAGGCGGGACAGGGGGCGAGGGGGCACTGAAGCTTTCTTT. This translates into CASRRDRGRGGTEAFF.